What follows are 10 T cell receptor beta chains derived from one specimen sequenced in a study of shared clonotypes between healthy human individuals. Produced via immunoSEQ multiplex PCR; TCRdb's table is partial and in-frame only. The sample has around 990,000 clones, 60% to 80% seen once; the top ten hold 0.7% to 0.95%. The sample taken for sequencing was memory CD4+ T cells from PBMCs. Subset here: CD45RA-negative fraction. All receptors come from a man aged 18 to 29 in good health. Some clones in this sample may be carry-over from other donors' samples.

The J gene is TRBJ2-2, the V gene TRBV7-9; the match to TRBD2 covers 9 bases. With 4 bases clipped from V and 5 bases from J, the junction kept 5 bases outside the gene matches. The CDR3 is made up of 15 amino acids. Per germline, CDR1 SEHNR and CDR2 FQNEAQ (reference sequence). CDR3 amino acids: CASSWGLADTGELFF. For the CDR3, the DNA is TGTGCCAGCAGCTGGGGACTAGCAGATACCGGGGAGCTGTTTTTT.

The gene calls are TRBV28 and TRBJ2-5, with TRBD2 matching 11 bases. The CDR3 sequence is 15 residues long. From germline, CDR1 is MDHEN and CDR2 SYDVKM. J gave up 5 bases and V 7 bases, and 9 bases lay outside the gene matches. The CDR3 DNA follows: TGTGCCAGCAAAGTTGGAGGACTAGCGGGCGAGACCCAGTACTTC. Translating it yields CASKVGGLAGETQYF. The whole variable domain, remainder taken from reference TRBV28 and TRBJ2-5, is DVKVTQSSRYLVKRTGEKVFLECVQDMDHENMFWYRQDPGLGLRLIYFSYDVKMKEKGDIPEGYSVSREKKERFSLILESASTNQTSMYLCASKVGGLAGETQYFGPGTRLLVL.

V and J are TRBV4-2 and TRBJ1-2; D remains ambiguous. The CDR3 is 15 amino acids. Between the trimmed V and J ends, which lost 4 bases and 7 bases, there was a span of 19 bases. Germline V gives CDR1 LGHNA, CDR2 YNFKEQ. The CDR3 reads CASSPSDGGAVGYTF. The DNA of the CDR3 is TGTGCCAGCAGCCCCTCCGATGGCGGCGCTGTTGGCTACACCTTC.

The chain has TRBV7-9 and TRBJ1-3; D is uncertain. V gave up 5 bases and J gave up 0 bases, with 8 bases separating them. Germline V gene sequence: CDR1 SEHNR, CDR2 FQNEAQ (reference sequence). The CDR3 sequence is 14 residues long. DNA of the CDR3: TGTGCCAGCAGCCCCTCTTCCTCTGGAAACACCATATATTTT. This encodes CASSPSSSGNTIYF.

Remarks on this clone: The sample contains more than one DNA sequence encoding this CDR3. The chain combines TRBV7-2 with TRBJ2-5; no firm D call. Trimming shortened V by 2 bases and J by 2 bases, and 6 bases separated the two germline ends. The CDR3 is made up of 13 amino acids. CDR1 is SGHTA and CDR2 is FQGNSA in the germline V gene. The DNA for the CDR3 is TGTGCCAGCAGCTTATCTCGTCAAGAGACCCAGTACTTC. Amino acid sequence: CASSLSRQETQYF.

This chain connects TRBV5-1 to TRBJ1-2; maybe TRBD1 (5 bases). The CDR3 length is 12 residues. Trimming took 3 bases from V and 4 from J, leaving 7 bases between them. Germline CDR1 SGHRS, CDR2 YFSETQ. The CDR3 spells CASSWGTYGYTF. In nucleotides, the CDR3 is TGCGCCAGCAGCTGGGGGACCTATGGCTACACCTTC.

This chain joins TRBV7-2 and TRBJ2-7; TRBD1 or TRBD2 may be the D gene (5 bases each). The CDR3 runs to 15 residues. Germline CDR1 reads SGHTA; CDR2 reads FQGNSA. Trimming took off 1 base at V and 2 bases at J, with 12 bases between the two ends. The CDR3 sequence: CASSLGQGETYEQYF. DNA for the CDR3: TGTGCCAGCAGCTTAGGCCAGGGAGAGACCTACGAGCAGTACTTC.

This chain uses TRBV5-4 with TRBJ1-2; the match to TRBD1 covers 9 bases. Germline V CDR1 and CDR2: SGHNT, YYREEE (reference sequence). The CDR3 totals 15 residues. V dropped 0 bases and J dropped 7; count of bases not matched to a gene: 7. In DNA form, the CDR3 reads TGTGCCAGCAGCTTGGCCGGTACAGGGGGCCGTGGCTACACCTTC. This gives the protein CASSLAGTGGRGYTF.

The CDR3 DNA is TGTGCCACCAGCAGATACTTGGAGACCCAGTACTTC. Translating gives CATSRYLETQYF. The gene calls are TRBV15 and TRBJ2-5; no reliable D call. The CDR3 runs 12 residues. Trimming left V 2 bases short and J 5 bases short, with 6 bases between. Germline V CDR1 and CDR2: LNHNV, YYDKDF (reference sequence).

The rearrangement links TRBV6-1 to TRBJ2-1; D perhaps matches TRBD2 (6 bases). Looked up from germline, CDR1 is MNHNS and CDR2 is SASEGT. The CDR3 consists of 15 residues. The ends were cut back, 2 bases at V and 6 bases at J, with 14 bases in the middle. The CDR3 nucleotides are TGTGCCAGCAGTGAAACGTCTAGGACTATCAATGAGCAGTTCTTC. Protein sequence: CASSETSRTINEQFF.